The following is a T cell receptor (beta chain) sequence with its context. The antigen is not known. Specified treatment: some 19 received Ad26.COV2.S at low or high dose, single or two shots; 5 received placebo; per-sample allocation not given. On day 63 after the first injection, vaccine and placebo recipients gave samples. An Ad26 vector carrying the Wuhan-strain SARS-CoV-2 spike served as the vaccine. This record belongs to a study of Ad26.COV2.S vaccination and SARS-CoV-2 variants. On the study more broadly: As a participant in COV1001, the donor was in the Ad26.COV2.S trial arm.

General study results and limits: Placebo recipients and vaccine recipients were similar in non-spike TCR breadth. Vaccinees showed greater spike-specific TCR breadth than placebo recipients.

Sequenced by immunoSEQ multiplex PCR; TCRdb stores in-frame clones only, minus some. This sample has 350,000 to 450,000 clones, with roughly 80% found just once. The sequencing used peripheral blood, collected in a trial of Ad26.COV2.S vaccine versus placebo. The source is a person between 18 and 60 years old who received the Ad26.COV2.S COVID-19 vaccine or a placebo.

In nucleotides, the CDR3 is TGTGCCACCAGCAGAGATTCCGGGGAGCTGTTTTTT. Translation gives CATSRDSGELFF. V is TRBV15 and J is TRBJ2-2, with D unclear. Trimming removed 0 bases from V and 6 bases from J, with 2 bases in between. Germline V gene sequence: CDR1 LNHNV, CDR2 YYDKDF (reference sequence). The CDR3 runs 12 residues. The whole variable domain, remainder taken from reference TRBV15 and TRBJ2-2, is DAMVIQNPRYQVTQFGKPVTLSCSQTLNHNVMYWYQQKSSQAPKLLFHYYDKDFNNEADTPDNFQSRRPNTSFCFLDIRSPGLGDTAMYLCATSRDSGELFFGEGSRLTVL.